This TCR beta chain was captured in a study of blood T cell repertoires in COVID-19. About the study: There were acute and convalescent COVID-19 samples, and they came from the United States, Italy and Spain. Sources were T cells, B-cell-depleted T cells, or PBMCs; the material itself was cDNA or gDNA.

Ten or more counts support this clone. In germline, CDR1 is SGHAT, CDR2 FQNNGV. The CDR3 covers 13 residues. V was cut by 4 bases and J by 4 bases, with 8 bases left in between. Assay used: immunoSEQ multiplex PCR; TCRdb lists only in-frame clones, some missing. The sample lists over 300,000 clones, roughly 82% occurring once. Sequenced: peripheral blood. The V call is TRBV11-2, the J call TRBJ2-1; unclear D gene. The TCR was taken from a woman in her forties or fifties with acute or convalescent COVID-19. The CDR3 DNA sequence: TGTGCCAGCAGCTCCAATGAGTACAATGAGCAGTTCTTC. The encoded protein is CASSSNEYNEQFF.